The 2 T cell receptor beta chains below come from one sample, sequenced in a study of response to subunit inactivated influenza vaccine. TCRdb analysed the RT-PCR reads with MiXCR anew, one entry per CDR3 protein. The sample consists of about 780,000 distinct CDR3 sequences, about 18% of them appearing once. The sequencing here drew on PBMCs from blood, taken more than 4 days after vaccination. Source of these receptors: a man aged 45-65 years who received an inactivated influenza vaccine.

The chain couples TRBV6-2 or TRBV6-3 to TRBJ2-7, with TRBD2 identical over 9 bases. Trimming cost V 2 bases and J 2 bases; bases outside gene matches: 7. From germline, CDR1 is MNHEY and CDR2 SVGEGT. The CDR3 extends over 16 amino acids. In DNA, the CDR3 is TGTGCCAGCAGTTACGTGTCTAGCGGGGTTGCCTACGAGCAGTACTTC. Translation: CASSYVSSGVAYEQYF.

This clonotype appeared many times. The chain joins TRBV27 to TRBJ2-5; perhaps D is TRBD1 or TRBD2 (5 bases each). This CDR3 is 15 amino acids long. Trimming shortened V by 5 bases and J by 1 base, and 14 bases separated the two germline ends. Germline values: CDR1 MNHEY, CDR2 SMNVEV (reference sequence). The CDR3 DNA sequence: TGTGCCAGCAGTCGGGCCGGGGCGATCCAAGAGACCCAGTACTTC. Its translation is CASSRAGAIQETQYF.